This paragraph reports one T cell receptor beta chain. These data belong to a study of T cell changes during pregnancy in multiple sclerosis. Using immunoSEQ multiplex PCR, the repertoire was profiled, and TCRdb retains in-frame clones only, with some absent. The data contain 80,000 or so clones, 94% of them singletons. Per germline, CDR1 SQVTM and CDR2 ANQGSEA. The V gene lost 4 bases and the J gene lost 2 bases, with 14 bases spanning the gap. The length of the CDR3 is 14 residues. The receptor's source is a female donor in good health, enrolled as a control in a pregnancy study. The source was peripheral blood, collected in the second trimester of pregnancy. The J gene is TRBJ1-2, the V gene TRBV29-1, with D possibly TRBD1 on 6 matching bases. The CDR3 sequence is CSVVGDTQNYGYTF. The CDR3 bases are TGCAGCGTTGTAGGGGACACCCAAAACTATGGCTACACCTTC. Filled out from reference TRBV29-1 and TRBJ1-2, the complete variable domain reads SAVISQKPSRDICQRGTSLTIQCQVDSQVTMMFWYRQQPGQSLTLIATANQGSEATYESGFVIDKFPISRPNLTFSTLTVSNMSPEDSSIYLCSVVGDTQNYGYTFGSGTRLTVV.